A single sample gave rise to the 17 T cell receptor beta chains below, sequenced in a study of blood T cell repertoires in COVID-19. The repertoire was sequenced with immunoSEQ multiplex PCR; TCRdb's copy has only in-frame clones and lacks some. The table lists about 83,000 clones, about 88% of them singletons. The sequenced sample consisted of peripheral blood. These receptors all stem from a woman of 80 years or more with active or convalescent COVID-19.

The chain uses TRBV5-6 and TRBJ2-5, with a weak D call TRBD2 (6 bases). Trimming took off 1 base at V and 2 bases at J, with 6 bases between the two ends. This CDR3 has 13 residues. Germline lookup yields CDR1 SGHDT and CDR2 YYEEEE. This CDR3 is CASSLRGQETQYF. CDR3 in DNA: TGTGCCAGCAGCTTGCGGGGGCAAGAGACCCAGTACTTC.

V and J are TRBV4-3 and TRBJ1-3; D is unresolved. V lost 0 bases to trimming and J lost 0 bases, with 12 bases between them. CDR1 is LGHNA and CDR2 is YSLEER in the germline V gene. The CDR3 length is 17 residues. CDR3 nucleotide sequence: TGCGCCAGCAGCCAAGACACACCAGGCTTCTCTGGAAACACCATATATTTT. Residues: CASSQDTPGFSGNTIYF.

This clone was observed a handful of times. The rearrangement links TRBV12-3 or TRBV12-4 to TRBJ2-3; no firm D call. V gave up 5 bases and J gave up 3 bases, with 9 bases separating them. The CDR3 loop spans 13 amino acids. The CDR3 nucleotides read TGTGCCAGCAGTCGGAGAAATACAGATACGCAGTATTTT. Translated, it gives CASSRRNTDTQYF.

The chain couples TRBV27 to TRBJ2-5; D unclear. Germline V gene data show CDR1 as MNHEY and CDR2 as SMNVEV (reference sequence). V was cut by 0 bases and J by 3 bases, with 14 bases left in between. The CDR3 contains 16 residues. CDR3 nucleotide sequence: TGTGCCAGCAGTTTATCGGTGTCAGTACTAAAAGAGACCCAGTACTTC. Protein product: CASSLSVSVLKETQYF.

The V call is TRBV7-9, the J call TRBJ2-1; D uncertain. Trimming removed 11 bases at V and 4 bases at J, with 15 bases between. The CDR3 length is 13 residues. Germline-derived CDR1 and CDR2 are SEHNR and FQNEAQ (reference sequence). As DNA, the CDR3 is TGTGCCGCCCAAACACCGGGTTACAATGAGCAGTTCTTC. Translation: CAAQTPGYNEQFF.

The J gene is TRBJ1-2, the V gene TRBV5-6, with a weak D call TRBD1 (6 bases). There are 13 residues in the CDR3. The germline V gene encodes CDR1 SGHDT and CDR2 YYEEEE. V lost 2 bases to trimming and J lost 7 bases, with 12 bases between them. CDR3 region: CASSLQGSRGYTF. DNA of the CDR3: TGTGCCAGCAGCTTACAGGGTTCTCGTGGCTACACCTTC.

V is TRBV6-2 or TRBV6-3 and J is TRBJ2-7; 10 bases fit TRBD1. The CDR3 runs 15 residues. The ends lost 6 bases at V and 1 base at J; junction bases unmatched: 6. Germline-derived CDR1 and CDR2 are MNHEY and SVGEGT. This chain's CDR3 is CASSLTGGASYEQYF. CDR3 coding DNA: TGTGCCAGCAGCCTGACAGGGGGCGCTTCCTACGAGCAGTACTTC.

The genes are TRBV28 and TRBJ1-3; D unresolved. Germline CDR1 is MDHEN and CDR2 is SYDVKM. V was clipped by 9 bases and J by 0 bases, with 12 bases between them. This CDR3 has 14 amino acids. CDR3 sequence (DNA): TGTGCCAGTAACCCGGGATACTCTGGAAACACCATATATTTT. Translated, it gives CASNPGYSGNTIYF.

This chain uses TRBV6-2 or TRBV6-3 with TRBJ1-4; the D gene is possibly TRBD1 (5 bases). The CDR3 runs to 15 residues. The germline V gene encodes CDR1 MNHEY and CDR2 SVGEGT. Trimming removed 2 bases at V and 11 bases at J, with 18 bases between. The CDR3 nucleotides are TGTGCCAGCAGTTACGCGGACATATTAATGAGGAAACTGTTTTTT. This encodes CASSYADILMRKLFF.

The chain combines TRBV30 with TRBJ1-3; D may be TRBD1 (6 bases). CDR3 length: 14 residues. Trimming stripped 1 base from V and 6 bases from J, with 13 bases between. CDR1 GTSNPN and CDR2 SVGIG come from the germline V gene (reference sequence). CDR3 coding DNA: TGTGCCTGGAGTGCCGGGACAAATTTAAACACCATATATTTT. Amino acid sequence: CAWSAGTNLNTIYF. Complete variable domain (other parts from reference TRBV30 and TRBJ1-3): SQTIHQWPATLVQPVGSPLSLECTVEGTSNPNLYWYRQAAGRGLQLLFYSVGIGQISSEVPQNLSASRPQDRQFILSSKKLLLSDSGFYLCAWSAGTNLNTIYFGEGSWLTVV.

The chain joins TRBV19 to TRBJ1-5; 12 positions match TRBD1. CDR3 size: 16 residues. Looked up from germline, CDR1 is LNHDA and CDR2 is SQIVND (reference sequence). The J segment lost 4 bases and the V segment lost 6 bases, leaving 7 bases of the junction unmatched. The CDR3 sequence: CASRNRDRGLNQPQHF. As DNA, the CDR3 is TGTGCCAGTAGAAACCGGGACAGGGGGCTGAATCAGCCCCAGCATTTT. Full variable domain (missing parts from reference TRBV19 and TRBJ1-5): DGGITQSPKYLFRKEGQNVTLSCEQNLNHDAMYWYRQDPGQGLRLIYYSQIVNDFQKGDIAEGYSVSREKKESFPLTVTSAQKNPTAFYLCASRNRDRGLNQPQHFGDGTRLSIL.

The rearrangement joins TRBV6-2 or TRBV6-3 to TRBJ1-2; TRBD1 matches 8 bases. This CDR3 is built from 15 residues. Trimming removed 0 bases from V and 8 bases from J; junction bases left unmatched: 8. Germline CDR1 reads MNHEY; CDR2 reads SVGEGT. For the CDR3, the DNA is TGTGCCAGCAGTTACTCGTCTCAGGGGGCTGGAGGCTACACCTTC. Protein: CASSYSSQGAGGYTF.

This sequence joins TRBV5-6 and TRBJ1-2; 8 bases match TRBD1. Germline V lookup: CDR1 SGHDT, CDR2 YYEEEE. The CDR3 spans 14 residues. Losses at the gene ends were 4 bases for V and 7 bases for J; bases not matched to a gene: 9. The CDR3 DNA is TGTGCCAGCAGCCGATCTCAGGGGGCGAGTGGCTACACCTTC. As protein: CASSRSQGASGYTF.

This clone was found once. This chain connects TRBV27 to TRBJ1-1; D is undetermined. Germline loops: CDR1 MNHEY, CDR2 SMNVEV (reference sequence). The CDR3 is 13 amino acids. The ends were cut back, 2 bases at V and 1 base at J, with 5 bases in the middle. The chain's CDR3 is CASSLGQNTEAFF. In nucleotides, the CDR3 is TGTGCCAGCAGTTTAGGCCAGAACACTGAAGCTTTCTTT.

The chain combines TRBV6-1 with TRBJ1-3; D unresolved. V lost 2 bases and J 6 bases, leaving 8 bases between the germline ends. Germline V lookup: CDR1 MNHNS, CDR2 SASEGT. The CDR3 sequence is 13 residues long. CDR3: CASSEIRSNTIYF. The CDR3 region has the DNA TGTGCCAGCAGTGAAATCAGGTCAAACACCATATATTTT.

The chain recombines TRBV6-2 or TRBV6-3 with TRBJ1-1; weak D call: TRBD1 (5 bases). Between the trimmed V and J ends, which lost 5 bases and 0 bases, there was a span of 16 bases. Germline assignment: CDR1 MNHEY and CDR2 SVGEGT. The CDR3 has 16 amino acids. The CDR3 DNA reads as TGTGCCAGCAGTGGGGGGGAGCACGATATGAACACTGAAGCTTTCTTT. Translated: CASSGGEHDMNTEAFF.

The V gene is TRBV10-3, the J gene TRBJ2-7, with D perhaps matching TRBD2 (5 bases). Germline V lookup: CDR1 ENHRY, CDR2 SYGVKD. Trimming removed 0 bases from V and 0 bases from J, with 9 bases in between. This CDR3 is built from 15 residues. The chain's CDR3 is CAISESLGASYEQYF. In nucleotides, the CDR3 is TGTGCCATCAGTGAGTCGCTGGGAGCCTCCTACGAGCAGTACTTC.